The 31 T cell receptor beta chains listed next were all sequenced from one sample in a study of blood T cell repertoires in COVID-19. The method was immunoSEQ multiplex PCR; TCRdb's version includes in-frame clones alone and lacks a portion of them. The sample includes hundreds of thousands of clones, 85% to 90% of them seen just once. The sample was PBMCs or T cells enriched from blood (not recorded which). The receptors derive from a woman younger than 35 who had recovered from COVID-19.

The V and J genes are TRBV19 and TRBJ1-1; the D gene is possibly TRBD1 (5 bases). The CDR3 has 14 residues. Trimming stripped 6 bases from V and 3 bases from J, with 14 bases between. Germline loops: CDR1 LNHDA, CDR2 SQIVND (reference sequence). The CDR3 reads CASRYFDRDTEAFF. DNA of the CDR3: TGTGCCAGTAGATATTTCGACAGAGACACTGAAGCTTTCTTT.

V is TRBV4-1 and J is TRBJ2-5, with D tentatively TRBD2 (6 bases). The V gene lost 4 bases and the J gene lost 2 bases, with 8 bases spanning the gap. Germline-derived CDR1 and CDR2 are MGHRA and YSYEKL. The CDR3 is 13 amino acids. CDR3 in amino acids: CASSRGIQETQYF. CDR3 nucleotides: TGCGCCAGCAGCCGCGGGATACAAGAGACCCAGTACTTC.

This clone appeared a single time. J is TRBJ1-1 and V is TRBV25-1; 8 nucleotides line up with TRBD1. Trimming at V came to 6 bases and at J to 5 bases, leaving 8 bases not matched to a gene. This CDR3 is 14 amino acids long. Germline-derived CDR1 and CDR2 are MGHDK and SYGVNS. DNA for the CDR3: TGTGCCAGCAGGGAAACAGGGGGTGGGACTGAAGCTTTCTTT. Translation gives CASRETGGGTEAFF.

This clone was detected only a few times. The rearrangement links TRBV4-1 to TRBJ2-7; 13 bases align to TRBD2. Trimming cost V 3 bases and J 2 bases; bases outside gene matches: 1. Per the germline V gene, CDR1 is MGHRA and CDR2 is YSYEKL. The length of the CDR3 is 15 residues. The CDR3 here is CASSQGTSGAYEQYF. The CDR3 DNA reads TGCGCCAGCAGCCAGGGGACTAGCGGGGCCTACGAGCAGTACTTC.

This chain connects TRBV4-2 to TRBJ1-3; 9 bases line up with TRBD1. The V gene end was trimmed by 4 bases and the J gene end by 0 bases; junction bases not matched to a gene: 13. Germline loops: CDR1 LGHNA, CDR2 YNFKEQ. CDR3 length: 19 amino acids. The chain's CDR3 is CASSPHVGTGSVSGNTIYF. DNA for the CDR3: TGTGCCAGCAGCCCCCACGTAGGGACAGGGTCCGTCTCTGGAAACACCATATATTTT.

This clone was found once. The rearrangement links TRBV18 to TRBJ1-2; D is undetermined. The CDR3 is 14 amino acids. V gave up 3 bases and J gave up 0 bases, with 8 bases separating them. Germline V lookup: CDR1 KGHSH, CDR2 LQKENI. This CDR3 reads CASSPAAANYGYTF. The CDR3 DNA is TGTGCCAGCTCACCGGCCGCAGCTAACTATGGCTACACCTTC.

In this sample, this clone turned up many times. The J gene is TRBJ2-5, the V gene TRBV18, with D maybe TRBD1 (5 bases). This CDR3 contains 13 residues. V was cut by 7 bases and J by 2 bases, with 11 bases left in between. Looked up from germline, CDR1 is KGHSH and CDR2 is LQKENI. CDR3 coding DNA: TGTGCCAGCTTACAGACAGTTCAAGAGACCCAGTACTTC. As protein: CASLQTVQETQYF.

This chain uses TRBV6-2 or TRBV6-3 with TRBJ1-2; possible D gene TRBD1, 6 bases. Germline V gene lookup returns CDR1 MNHEY and CDR2 SVGEGT. The CDR3 is 15 amino acids. V lost 5 bases and J 1 base, leaving 14 bases between the germline ends. CDR3 coding DNA: TGTGCCAGCAGTAAGCGGGACACTTTTAACTATGGCTACACCTTC. Translating it yields CASSKRDTFNYGYTF.

The rearrangement joins TRBV7-9 to TRBJ1-1; D is unclear. The germline V gene has CDR1 SEHNR and CDR2 FQNEAQ (reference sequence). Trimming removed 2 bases from V and 4 bases from J, with 8 bases in between. The CDR3 runs to 13 residues. The CDR3 reads CASSLKQTTEAFF. The DNA of the CDR3 is TGTGCCAGCAGCTTAAAACAGACCACTGAAGCTTTCTTT.

The chain recombines TRBV20-1 with TRBJ1-2; D unclear. V shed 3 bases and J shed 4 bases, with 9 bases lying between them. The germline V gene has CDR1 DFQATT and CDR2 SNEGSKA (reference sequence). This CDR3 comprises 12 residues. The CDR3 sequence: CSASLGSYGYTF. The CDR3 bases are TGCAGTGCTAGTTTGGGGAGCTATGGCTACACCTTC.

The gene calls are TRBV3-1 (or the pseudogene TRBV3-2) and TRBJ2-7; 8 nucleotides line up with TRBD1. CDR1 and CDR2 from the germline V gene are LGHDT and YNNKEL (reference sequence). The CDR3 spans 15 residues. With V trimmed by 1 base and J by 2 bases, 4 bases remained unmatched. CDR3 amino acids: CASSQVTGGTYEQYF. Here the CDR3 DNA reads TGTGCCAGCAGCCAAGTAACAGGGGGGACCTACGAGCAGTACTTC.

The chain is built from TRBV11-2 and TRBJ2-5; 10 nucleotides line up with TRBD2. The J segment lost 6 bases and the V segment lost 1 base, leaving 5 bases of the junction unmatched. The CDR3 contains 15 residues. Germline V gene data show CDR1 as SGHAT and CDR2 as FQNNGV. The CDR3 DNA is TGTGCCAGCAGCTTAGTCCTAGCGGGGGATAAGACCCAGTACTTC. It yields the protein CASSLVLAGDKTQYF.

V is TRBV2 and J is TRBJ1-5; TRBD1 matches at 8 bases. Germline V lookup: CDR1 SNHLY, CDR2 FYNNEI. J was trimmed by 2 bases and V by 6 bases; bases with no gene match: 3. The CDR3 sequence is 14 residues long. The CDR3 coding sequence is TGTGCCAGCAGGGCGGACAGGGGCAATCAGCCCCAGCATTTT. Protein sequence: CASRADRGNQPQHF.

The chain carries TRBV29-1 and TRBJ1-1; no clear D. The V gene lost 0 bases and the J gene lost 0 bases, with 8 bases spanning the gap. This CDR3 contains 14 residues. The V gene's germline CDR1 is SQVTM and CDR2 ANQGSEA. This CDR3 is CSVEDPGVNTEAFF. The CDR3 DNA follows: TGCAGCGTTGAAGATCCCGGGGTGAACACTGAAGCTTTCTTT.

The chain couples TRBV11-2 to TRBJ1-6; 8 nucleotides line up with TRBD1. V lost 2 bases, J lost 7 bases, and 10 bases stayed unmatched. This CDR3 has 17 residues. Germline loops: CDR1 SGHAT, CDR2 FQNNGV. The CDR3 bases are TGTGCCAGCAGCTTATCCATGGGGACAGGTACAAATTCACCCCTCCACTTT. Protein sequence: CASSLSMGTGTNSPLHF. The full variable domain, its missing parts supplied by reference TRBV11-2 and TRBJ1-6, is EAGVAQSPRYKIIEKRQSVAFWCNPISGHATLYWYQQILGQGPKLLIQFQNNGVVDDSQLPKDRFSAERLKGVDSTLKIQPAKLEDSAVYLCASSLSMGTGTNSPLHFGNGTRLTVT.

This clone was seen only once. The rearrangement uses TRBV2 and TRBJ1-3; possibly TRBD1 for D (5 bases). The CDR3 sequence is 15 residues long. In germline, CDR1 is SNHLY, CDR2 FYNNEI. The V end lost 6 bases, the J end lost 4 bases, and 16 bases lay between the germline ends. This chain's CDR3 is CASSDFDRRGNTIYF. Written as DNA, the CDR3 is TGTGCCAGCAGCGACTTCGACAGAAGAGGAAACACCATATATTTT.

The J gene is TRBJ1-2, the V gene TRBV28; possible D gene TRBD1, 6 bases. The CDR3 is made up of 15 amino acids. CDR1 and CDR2 (germline): MDHEN, SYDVKM. The V gene lost 3 bases and the J gene lost 6 bases, with 17 bases spanning the gap. For the CDR3, the DNA is TGTGCCAGCAGTTTGGGTCGACAGGCATCGAATGGCTACACCTTC. As protein: CASSLGRQASNGYTF.

The chain is built from TRBV10-3 and TRBJ1-1; no reliable D call. This CDR3 region has 15 residues. The ends were cut back, 3 bases at V and 2 bases at J, with 13 bases in the middle. The germline CDR1 and CDR2 sequences are ENHRY and SYGVKD. CDR3 in DNA: TGTGCCATCAGTGATGAGGGAAAAGGAAACACTGAAGCTTTCTTT. Translation: CAISDEGKGNTEAFF.

The chain carries TRBV3-1 (or the pseudogene TRBV3-2) and TRBJ1-4; perhaps TRBD1 as D (6 bases). The ends were cut back, 5 bases at V and 8 bases at J, with 15 bases in the middle. Germline lookup yields CDR1 LGHDT and CDR2 YNNKEL (reference sequence). The CDR3 is 14 amino acids. CDR3 DNA: TGTGCCAGCAGCTATTGGACAAGGGGGGAAAAACTGTTTTTT. Amino acids: CASSYWTRGEKLFF.

The chain recombines TRBV12-3 or TRBV12-4 with TRBJ1-2, with 8 bases identical to TRBD1. The V segment lost 5 bases and the J segment 4 bases; nucleotides outside the gene matches: 3. The CDR3 runs 13 residues. The CDR3 DNA is TGTGCCAGCAGTGTAACAGGGGGCTATGGCTACACCTTC. Translated, it gives CASSVTGGYGYTF.

The gene calls are TRBV9 and TRBJ1-1; 9 bases align to TRBD1. Losses at the gene ends were 2 bases for V and 1 base for J; bases not matched to a gene: 18. Per germline, CDR1 SGDLS and CDR2 YYNGEE. This CDR3 is built from 20 residues. The CDR3 loop is CASSVQLSNRDREANTEAFF. Here the CDR3 DNA reads TGTGCCAGCAGCGTCCAGTTGTCAAACCGGGACAGGGAGGCGAACACTGAAGCTTTCTTT.

In this sample, this clone turned up a few times. The V gene is TRBV28, the J gene TRBJ1-4, with 7 bases aligning to TRBD1. The CDR3 is 15 residues long. CDR1 is MDHEN, CDR2 SYDVKM, per germline. V gave up 6 bases and J gave up 7 bases; unmatched junction bases: 11. The DNA for the CDR3 is TGTGCCAGCAGCTCTCCAGGGGGGTTAGGTGAAAAACTGTTTTTT. It yields the protein CASSSPGGLGEKLFF.

V and J are TRBV19 and TRBJ2-5; 10 positions match TRBD2. This CDR3 comprises 17 residues. Germline CDR1 and CDR2: LNHDA and SQIVND (reference sequence). After removal of 6 bases from V and 3 bases from J, the junction contained 13 bases not matched to a gene. CDR3 amino acids: CASSKLAGKNLEETQYF. The CDR3 bases are TGTGCCAGTAGCAAACTAGCGGGGAAAAATTTAGAAGAGACCCAGTACTTC.

V gene TRBV6-5 combines with J gene TRBJ2-7; tentative D call: TRBD1 (5 bases). CDR3 size: 14 residues. V was cut by 4 bases and J by 2 bases, with 12 bases left in between. Germline V CDR1 and CDR2: MNHEY, SVGAGI. As DNA, the CDR3 is TGTGCCAGCAGTTCGGCAGGGAAAACCTACGAGCAGTACTTC. Encoded protein: CASSSAGKTYEQYF.

The chain links TRBV7-2 to TRBJ1-3; TRBD1 might be the D (6 bases). The CDR3 is made up of 15 amino acids. Germline CDR1 SGHTA, CDR2 FQGNSA. V shed 1 base and J shed 2 bases, with 9 bases lying between them. The CDR3 sequence: CASSLVQGTGNTIYF. CDR3 nucleotides: TGTGCCAGCAGCTTAGTGCAGGGGACTGGAAACACCATATATTTT.

This CDR3 reads CASSYYRGLREKLFF. The CDR3 nucleotides read TGTGCCAGCAGCTACTACAGGGGGCTTAGGGAAAAACTGTTTTTT. The genes are TRBV11-2 and TRBJ1-4; 9 positions match TRBD1. Germline CDR1 is SGHAT and CDR2 is FQNNGV. The V and J ends lost 4 bases and 8 bases, in that order; junction bases with no gene match: 8. This CDR3 has 15 residues.

This chain links TRBV10-3 with TRBJ1-2; D unclear. The CDR3 contains 13 residues. V lost 4 bases and J lost 2, with 8 bases in between. In germline, CDR1 is ENHRY, CDR2 SYGVKD. The CDR3 sequence: CAISAGVNYGYTF. The CDR3 DNA is TGTGCCATCAGTGCGGGAGTCAACTATGGCTACACCTTC.

The rearrangement joins TRBV5-1 to TRBJ1-3; D remains ambiguous. Germline CDR1 and CDR2: SGHRS and YFSETQ. V dropped 0 bases and J dropped 4 bases, with 17 bases sitting between them. This CDR3 has 17 residues. The CDR3: CASSLEGLPGGGNTIYF. CDR3 nucleotide sequence: TGCGCCAGCAGCTTGGAGGGCCTCCCGGGCGGGGGAAACACCATATATTTT.

The V call is TRBV3-1 (or the pseudogene TRBV3-2), the J call TRBJ2-3, with 7 bases matching TRBD1. The CDR3 is 14 residues long. Germline V gene lookup returns CDR1 LGHDT and CDR2 YNNKEL (reference sequence). The J segment lost 2 bases and the V segment lost 5 bases, leaving 4 bases of the junction unmatched. CDR3 sequence reads: CASSGGQVTDTQYF. For the CDR3, the DNA is TGTGCCAGCAGCGGTGGACAGGTCACAGATACGCAGTATTTT.

This clone was counted between two and nine times. V gene TRBV19 combines with J gene TRBJ1-2, with 11 positions matching TRBD1. Germline V gives CDR1 LNHDA, CDR2 SQIVND (reference sequence). The CDR3 sequence is 14 residues long. The V and J ends lost 4 bases and 8 bases, in that order; junction bases with no gene match: 6. CDR3 DNA: TGTGCCAGTAGTACCCGGACAGGGGGCACAGGCTACACCTTC. Translating it yields CASSTRTGGTGYTF.

The chain carries TRBV10-3 and TRBJ2-1; possible D gene TRBD1, 6 bases. The CDR3 spans 12 residues. Germline lookup yields CDR1 ENHRY and CDR2 SYGVKD. The V and J ends lost 7 bases and 7 bases respectively, with 11 bases between them. As DNA, the CDR3 is TGTGCCATCAAAAGGACAGAAAATGAGCAGTTCTTC. Its translation: CAIKRTENEQFF.